Sequencing of this TCR beta chain was carried out in a study of shared clonotypes between healthy human individuals (dated by TCRdb to about 2020). About the study as a whole: A couple of women and three men aged 18 to 49 years were included in the cohort. For each donor, three plates each were used for CD4 naive and CD4 memory, two plates were used for CD8 naive, and one plate was used for CD8 memory. The study deeply sequenced blood TCR repertoires of roughly five healthy adults to estimate repertoire size and the extent of clonotype sharing between individuals. Different laboratories and diverse techniques were used to prepare libraries and sequence TCR repertoires, to increase sequencing depth and limit assay-specific biases. Between about 0.94 and 10 billion PBMCs per donor were obtained by leukapheresis.

Results the study describes overall, beyond this receptor: Pairwise subsampling indicated that sequencing depth was expected to affect the degree of clonotype sharing among donors. Compared with non-shared clonotypes, clonotypes shared by all four sorted-subset donors had higher generation probabilities. Naive subsets generally had larger estimated clonotype richness than memory subsets. Sharing across a handful of donors was observed for approximately 5% of naive CD4, 3.5% of naive CD8, around 2.5% of memory CD4, and about 0.38% of memory CD8 clonotypes. Even with the large sequencing depth, rarefaction of the sorted-subset datasets indicated that sequencing was incomplete. The genetic and exposure-history diversity represented was limited by the small number of donors. Sampling was restricted to blood, and TCR repertoires in tissue are likely to differ from TCR repertoires in blood.

The table lists this clone with a few counts. Its cognate antigen has yet to be identified. No much larger clonotype is one base removed from it; base qualities were not supplied. Using the deep immunoSEQ assay, multiplex PCR amplified TCR CDR3 regions from genomic DNA. Extracted genomic DNA from each cell subset was distributed evenly across all wells of several immunoSEQ 96-well plates, and each plate was treated as a replicate. Each replicate PCR for sorted subsets received about 210 ng genomic DNA, equal to about 30,000 T cell genomes. Purified libraries were quantified with a Qubit 3.0 fluorometer, sized on a Bioanalyzer 2100, and re-quantified with the KAPA Library Quantification kit. Each immunoSEQ 96-well plate was sequenced on its own single-read 150-cycle Illumina NextSeq 550 flow cell. The authors' analysis ran thus. Because the immunoSEQ output held only junctional sequences and lacked quality scores, the filtering could not match the filtering applied to full-length reads. To assign V/J genes and CDR3, sequences were annotated against IMGT germline references using PyIR, a Python wrapper for IgBLAST v1.9. Any read was removed if the V/J assignment was weak (E-value above 1e-6), the CDR3 was missing, or the read contained stop codons, out-of-frame junctions, or ambiguous translated residues. V3J clonotypes were defined by identical inferred V gene, J gene, and CDR3 amino acid sequence. The percentage overlap between two repertoires was calculated by dividing the number of shared unique clonotypes by the size of the smaller repertoire. Repertoire richness was assessed with RTK rarefaction, the Chao1 estimator, and Recon v2.1 estimates of unobserved clonotypes. OLGA was used to compute generation probabilities for all TCRbeta clonotypes that the gDNA method yielded from a few donors. Not all clones reach the TCRdb copy of this immuneACCESS table, which keeps in-frame sequences only. Checked studies attribute under half of the gap to unresolved V genes and leave the rest unexplained. V and J calls and clone size are copied from that table; D and trimming were computed from the DNA. For this sample the table gives around 1 million clones, of which 76% were detected only once. Approximately 1.5% of the sample is in the top ten clones.

Donors were healthy HIV-negative adults with no recently reported acute infections or vaccinations. Only Caucasian adults living in Nashville, Tennessee, USA were represented among the donors. CD4+ T cells were enriched by magnetic negative selection; naive cells were then positively selected on CD45RA, and the negative fraction formed the memory subset. Blood was obtained by leukapheresis, after which PBMCs were separated by Ficoll-Histopaque density gradient centrifugation and cryopreserved in liquid nitrogen vapor phase. Analytical flow cytometry was used to check the purity and quantity of each magnetically sorted T cell population. Genomic DNA was isolated from every sorted fraction and measured by UV absorbance on a Nanodrop 2000c. The germline ends are 13 bases apart after V is trimmed by 6 bases and J by 2 bases. Measured from the cysteine to the phenylalanine, the CDR3 is 14 residues long. The entry retains the CDR3 DNA only, 42 bases that are in frame from base 1. For CDR1 and CDR2, the germline V gene lists SGHTA and FQGTGA.

The sequence was collected from a man between 18 and 35 years old in good health. The sample taken for sequencing was memory CD4+ T cells sorted from blood. The sample's cell subset or site label, in plain terms: CD45RA-negative fraction. The rearrangement joined TRBV7-3 to TRBJ1-2; a tentative D match to TRBD1 spans 6 bases. This receptor has the CDR3 CASSKDSGNYGYTF. The DNA is as follows: TGTGCCAGCAGTAAGGACAGCGGCAACTATGGCTACACCTTC.